This TCR beta chain was retrieved from a study of regulatory T cells in long-lasting Graves disease. Time point meaning: newly diagnosed GD, antithyroid drugs for less than 3 months. The TCR library used RNA extracted from PBMCs. The TCR beta library used iRepertoire HTBI primers with Arm-PCR amplification of CDR3. In TCRdb, the multiplex PCR reads were re-called with MiXCR into one record per CDR3 protein. The sample has about 530,000 distinct CDR3 sequences, about 16% seen once; the top ten hold 25%. This clonotype has at least ten counts. Its specificity is not known. V lost 0 bases, J lost 4 bases, and 11 bases lay in between. The CDR3 covers 15 residues. Looked up from germline, CDR1 is SGDLS and CDR2 is YYNGEE. General study points: Persistent-disease Graves' patients showed less TCR diversity than new cases.

In addition, the sample was reused for a study of T cells in Graves' hyperthyroidism and ophthalmopathy. That paper states: Not enrolled were patients with uncontrolled infection, other autoimmune disease, pregnancy or lactation. Expanded thyroid clonotypes (above 0.001) were mostly also found in blood. Ophthalmopathy was distinguished from stable hyperthyroidism by 13 V-J signatures.

This sequence was found in a woman aged 35-65 years with Graves disease. The sample consisted of peripheral blood mononuclear cells (PBMCs), taken at new diagnosis, from a patient treated with antithyroid drugs. This chain links TRBV9 with TRBJ2-1, with D maybe TRBD2 (5 bases). CDR3 sequence reads: CASSVGGLKYNEQFF. The CDR3 bases are TGTGCCAGCAGCGTAGGCGGACTCAAATACAATGAGCAGTTCTTC.